This T cell receptor beta chain appears in the sequencing data of a study of blood T cell repertoires in COVID-19. Study-wide background: The United States, Italy and Spain were the sources of the acute and convalescent COVID-19 samples. Sample material is recorded as cDNA or gDNA derived from T cells, B-cell-depleted T cells, or PBMCs.

The germline V and J ends were trimmed by 4 bases and 0 bases, with 12 bases remaining between them. This CDR3 has 15 amino acids. CDR1 is LGHDT, CDR2 YNNKEL, per germline (reference sequence). Original processing methods: Amplifying reference gene primers gave estimates of nucleated cell counts. The repertoire was sequenced with immunoSEQ multiplex PCR; TCRdb's copy has only in-frame clones and lacks some. For V, J and clone size, that table is used; D and trimming come from the DNA. The profile shows about 130,000 clones, 60% to 75% of them singletons. This receptor was taken from a woman between 65 and 79 years old with acute or convalescent COVID-19. The sequencing sample was made of peripheral blood. The gene calls are TRBV3-1 (or the pseudogene TRBV3-2) and TRBJ1-2; the D gene is possibly TRBD1 (5 bases). CDR3 residues: CASSLRTNTNYGYTF. CDR3 bases: TGTGCCAGCAGCCTCCGGACAAATACTAACTATGGCTACACCTTC.